These T cell receptor beta chains were read from a single sample in a study of beta chain features in type 1 diabetes. Assay: immunoSEQ multiplex PCR; the TCRdb copy retains only in-frame clones and omits some. The sample comprises roughly 290,000 clones, 7.5% to 9.5% of which are singletons, and roughly 1% rests with the top ten. Material for sequencing was central memory CD4+ T cells from blood. These receptors were obtained from a woman between 18 and 29 years old in good health. Both conserved end residues are part of each CDR3. Fields, in order: CDR3 protein, clone size, J gene, V gene. Clone size is shown for a subset of rows, as once, few, many or a class of expanded clone.

CDR3 protein: CASSYPGEEKLFF; clone size: NA; J gene: TRBJ1-4; V gene: TRBV6-6
CDR3 protein: CASTRAGAFDEQYF; clone size: many; J gene: TRBJ2-7; V gene: TRBV25-1
CDR3 protein: CASSRIAGPQETQYF; clone size: few; J gene: TRBJ2-5; V gene: TRBV9
CDR3 protein: CSVEAAGQGKDEQFF; clone size: few; J gene: TRBJ2-1; V gene: TRBV29-1
CDR3 protein: CASSFRQGATNTEAFF; clone size: few; J gene: TRBJ1-1; V gene: TRBV7-6
CDR3 protein: CASSLATTGTGERNIQYF; clone size: NA; J gene: TRBJ2-4; V gene: TRBV11-3
CDR3 protein: CASSWGLSSGNTIYF; clone size: many; J gene: TRBJ1-3; V gene: TRBV19
CDR3 protein: CAISAPSGSYEQYF; clone size: few; J gene: TRBJ2-7; V gene: TRBV10-3
CDR3 protein: CASSFGQGYEQYF; clone size: NA; J gene: TRBJ2-7; V gene: TRBV11-2
CDR3 protein: CASSRKQGGDEKLFF; clone size: few; J gene: TRBJ1-4; V gene: TRBV7-2
CDR3 protein: CAISGTSGYNEQFF; clone size: NA; J gene: TRBJ2-1; V gene: TRBV10-3
CDR3 protein: CASSQDRAKTYEQYF; clone size: few; J gene: TRBJ2-7; V gene: TRBV4-2
CDR3 protein: CASSTGTSGTDTQYF; clone size: few; J gene: TRBJ2-3; V gene: TRBV5-1
CDR3 protein: CASSLGWSSGFNEQFF; clone size: few; J gene: TRBJ2-1; V gene: TRBV7-2
CDR3 protein: CASSPTPHYGYTF; clone size: NA; J gene: TRBJ1-2; V gene: TRBV27
CDR3 protein: CSAKTGDITEAFF; clone size: NA; J gene: TRBJ1-1; V gene: TRBV29-1
CDR3 protein: CASSIGGENYEQYF; clone size: many; J gene: TRBJ2-7; V gene: TRBV19
CDR3 protein: CASSLELKETQYF; clone size: NA; J gene: TRBJ2-5; V gene: TRBV5-6
CDR3 protein: CASSDRSYGYTF; clone size: NA; J gene: TRBJ1-2; V gene: TRBV19
CDR3 protein: CASSPTWTRTGELFF; clone size: few; J gene: TRBJ2-2; V gene: TRBV25-1
CDR3 protein: CASSGTGRAEAFF; clone size: NA; J gene: TRBJ1-1; V gene: TRBV7-2
CDR3 protein: CASSFPYTEAFF; clone size: NA; J gene: TRBJ1-1; V gene: TRBV7-9
CDR3 protein: CASSLAGSTDTQYF; clone size: NA; J gene: TRBJ2-3; V gene: TRBV7-2
CDR3 protein: CASRRTSGTGELFF; clone size: few; J gene: TRBJ2-2; V gene: TRBV5-1
CDR3 protein: CASSYQLAGTAYNEQFF; clone size: NA; J gene: TRBJ2-1; V gene: TRBV4-3
CDR3 protein: CASRESNQPQHF; clone size: NA; J gene: TRBJ1-5; V gene: TRBV6-1
CDR3 protein: CSVERDRGTEAFF; clone size: few; J gene: TRBJ1-1; V gene: TRBV29-1
CDR3 protein: CASSAQPGQGETQYF; clone size: NA; J gene: TRBJ2-5; V gene: TRBV9
CDR3 protein: CASSPGLVNQPQHF; clone size: few; J gene: TRBJ1-5; V gene: TRBV5-1
CDR3 protein: CASSWNPGANVLTF; clone size: NA; J gene: TRBJ2-6; V gene: TRBV2
CDR3 protein: CAGGEQGIRETQYF; clone size: once; J gene: TRBJ2-5; V gene: TRBV2
CDR3 protein: CASSSYSAYEQYF; clone size: few; J gene: TRBJ2-7; V gene: TRBV5-8
CDR3 protein: CASSPTSGSSSIGQYF; clone size: few; J gene: TRBJ2-7; V gene: TRBV19
CDR3 protein: CASSSWRDREQYF; clone size: few; J gene: TRBJ2-7; V gene: TRBV7-9
CDR3 protein: CASSPPGPTEQFF; clone size: NA; J gene: TRBJ2-1; V gene: TRBV19
CDR3 protein: CASRGQETQYF; clone size: few; J gene: TRBJ2-5; V gene: TRBV5-1
CDR3 protein: CASSFQTVALNTIYF; clone size: few; J gene: TRBJ1-3; V gene: TRBV7-2
CDR3 protein: CASSNTGFNQPQHF; clone size: NA; J gene: TRBJ1-5; V gene: TRBV19
CDR3 protein: CASSRRSSYNEQFF; clone size: few; J gene: TRBJ2-1; V gene: TRBV5-4
CDR3 protein: CASYLGEQFF; clone size: NA; J gene: TRBJ2-1; V gene: TRBV28
CDR3 protein: CAWSQSSYEQYF; clone size: few; J gene: TRBJ2-7; V gene: TRBV30
CDR3 protein: CASSLIWTEQFF; clone size: few; J gene: TRBJ2-1; V gene: TRBV11-3
CDR3 protein: CASSSLGGTNTGELFF; clone size: many; J gene: TRBJ2-2; V gene: TRBV5-1
CDR3 protein: CASSLRDNEQFF; clone size: NA; J gene: TRBJ2-1; V gene: TRBV7-2
CDR3 protein: CASSLYGTGANVLTF; clone size: NA; J gene: TRBJ2-6; V gene: TRBV7-6
CDR3 protein: CASSLGTGLGGERDTQYF; clone size: many; J gene: TRBJ2-3; V gene: TRBV11-3
CDR3 protein: CASSIGYQMNTEAFF; clone size: NA; J gene: TRBJ1-1; V gene: TRBV19
CDR3 protein: CAWSGTGQPQHF; clone size: NA; J gene: TRBJ1-5; V gene: TRBV30
CDR3 protein: CASNGADNQPQHF; clone size: NA; J gene: TRBJ1-5; V gene: TRBV6-1
CDR3 protein: CAIKSTYTGSPLHF; clone size: NA; J gene: TRBJ1-6; V gene: TRBV10-3
CDR3 protein: CASSRGRGTDTQYF; clone size: NA; J gene: TRBJ2-3; V gene: TRBV7-6
CDR3 protein: CASSLAGGPSTQYF; clone size: NA; J gene: TRBJ2-3; V gene: TRBV7-2
CDR3 protein: CASSLDSNYGYTF; clone size: few; J gene: TRBJ1-2; V gene: TRBV6-1